The rows below give T cell receptor beta chains drawn from one sample of a study of blood T cell repertoires in COVID-19. The protocol was immunoSEQ multiplex PCR, while the TCRdb copy is restricted to in-frame clones and leaves out a portion. The profile shows about 260,000 clones, about 90% of them singletons. The sample taken for sequencing was peripheral blood. The receptor set was obtained from a woman in her thirties or forties who had recovered from COVID-19. CDR3s include the opening cysteine and the closing phenylalanine or tryptophan. D genes are given only for firm matches. Some rows mark clone size as missing; the rest say once, few, many or name a class of expanded clone.

clone_size: once
v_call: TRBV2
d_call: .
j_call: TRBJ2-7
cdr3_nt: TGTGCCAGCAGGGAGCGGCCTTACGAGCAGTACTTC
cdr3_aa: CASRERPYEQYF

clone_size: .
v_call: TRBV6-5
d_call: .
j_call: TRBJ1-1
cdr3_nt: TGTGCCACCACTGTCTGGGGACTAAACACTGAAGCTTTCTTT
cdr3_aa: CATTVWGLNTEAFF

clone_size: .
v_call: TRBV11-2
d_call: .
j_call: TRBJ2-7
cdr3_nt: TGTGCCAGCAGAACCTTAACAGATCCACCCAACGAGCAGTACTTC
cdr3_aa: CASRTLTDPPNEQYF

clone_size: .
v_call: TRBV7-8
d_call: .
j_call: TRBJ2-7
cdr3_nt: TGTGCCAGCAGCTTAGATCGGGTCTCCTACGAGCAGTACTTC
cdr3_aa: CASSLDRVSYEQYF

clone_size: .
v_call: TRBV13
d_call: .
j_call: TRBJ2-7
cdr3_nt: TGTGCCAGCAGGGGGAGAAGCTACGAGCAGTACTTC
cdr3_aa: CASRGRSYEQYF

clone_size: .
v_call: TRBV6-6
d_call: .
j_call: TRBJ1-3
cdr3_nt: TGTGCCAGCAGTTACCAAGGGGTGACTGGAAACACCATATATTTT
cdr3_aa: CASSYQGVTGNTIYF

clone_size: .
v_call: TRBV19
d_call: TRBD1
j_call: TRBJ1-5
cdr3_nt: TGTGCCAGTAGGTGGTCGGCACAGGGGGCACTTCAGCCCCAGCATTTT
cdr3_aa: CASRWSAQGALQPQHF

clone_size: .
v_call: TRBV5-1
d_call: .
j_call: TRBJ1-2
cdr3_nt: TGCGCCAGCAGCCAGGGAAGCTCGAACTATGGCTACACCTTC
cdr3_aa: CASSQGSSNYGYTF

clone_size: .
v_call: TRBV29-1
d_call: .
j_call: TRBJ1-3
cdr3_nt: TGCAGCGTTGTCTTTGGAAACACCATATATTTT
cdr3_aa: CSVVFGNTIYF

clone_size: .
v_call: TRBV6-5
d_call: .
j_call: TRBJ2-2
cdr3_nt: TGTGCCAGCACGAGTAGCAACACCGGGGAGCTGTTTTTT
cdr3_aa: CASTSSNTGELFF

clone_size: .
v_call: TRBV29-1
d_call: TRBD1
j_call: TRBJ1-6
cdr3_nt: TGCAGCGTTGGACAGGGGGCTAATTCACCCCTCCACTTT
cdr3_aa: CSVGQGANSPLHF

clone_size: .
v_call: TRBV5-5
d_call: TRBD2
j_call: TRBJ2-5
cdr3_nt: TGTGCCAGCAGCTTGGCGGGACTAGCGGGGCTTTTTGGAACCCAGTACTTC
cdr3_aa: CASSLAGLAGLFGTQYF

clone_size: .
v_call: TRBV5-4
d_call: .
j_call: TRBJ1-1
cdr3_nt: TGTGCCAGCACCCCGTCGGGACAAAGGGCCTACACTGAAGCTTTCTTT
cdr3_aa: CASTPSGQRAYTEAFF

clone_size: .
v_call: TRBV11-3
d_call: TRBD1
j_call: TRBJ1-1
cdr3_nt: TGTGCCAGCAGTCGCGACAGGGTCGATGAAGCTTTCTTT
cdr3_aa: CASSRDRVDEAFF

clone_size: .
v_call: TRBV9
d_call: TRBD2
j_call: TRBJ2-5
cdr3_nt: TGTGCCAGCAGCGTAGCGGCTAGCGGGGGGCAAGAGACCCAGTACTTC
cdr3_aa: CASSVAASGGQETQYF

clone_size: .
v_call: TRBV5-4
d_call: TRBD1
j_call: TRBJ2-7
cdr3_nt: TGTGCCAGCAGCCCAGGAGTCCCGGGACAGGGTAACTTCGACGAGCAGTACTTC
cdr3_aa: CASSPGVPGQGNFDEQYF